The 22 T cell receptor beta chains reported below all come from one sample, sequenced in a study of PD-L1 blockade in urothelial cancer. Sequencing used immunoSEQ multiplex PCR; TCRdb keeps in-frame clones, though not all of them. The sample consists of about 50,000 clones, around nine tenths of them appearing once. Here the sequenced sample was PBMCs, taken around atezolizumab (anti-PD-L1) treatment. Receptors originate from a man between 60 and 75 years old with urothelial cancer.

The chain uses TRBV28 and TRBJ1-6; D is unclear. This CDR3 has 14 residues. Germline V gene sequence: CDR1 MDHEN, CDR2 SYDVKM. Trimming removed 5 bases from V and 14 bases from J, with 19 bases in between. The CDR3 DNA reads as TGTGCCAGCAGTGCATTCAGCGGACCCAGGACCCTCCACTTT. Translated: CASSAFSGPRTLHF.

The chain recombines TRBV6-6 with TRBJ1-6; TRBD1 matches at 10 bases. Germline values: CDR1 MNHNY, CDR2 SVGAGI (reference sequence). The V segment lost 5 bases and the J segment 5 bases; nucleotides outside the gene matches: 6. The CDR3 covers 16 residues. The CDR3 protein is CASSTRGQGNNSPLHF. The CDR3 DNA reads as TGTGCCAGCAGTACAAGGGGACAGGGGAATAATTCACCCCTCCACTTT.

The gene calls are TRBV6-1 and TRBJ2-7, with TRBD1 matching over 7 bases. Germline trimming cut 7 bases from V and 2 bases from J; bases unmatched to any gene: 8. CDR1 and CDR2 from the germline V gene are MNHNS and SASEGT. This CDR3 is 14 amino acids long. The CDR3 DNA follows: TGTGCCAGCAACCCCAGGACAGGTACCTACGAGCAGTACTTC. It translates to CASNPRTGTYEQYF.

The CDR3 DNA follows: TGCAGCGTTGAGCAACAGACGAACACTGAAGCTTTCTTT. Its protein is CSVEQQTNTEAFF. J is TRBJ1-1 and V is TRBV29-1; D not certain. CDR3 size: 13 residues. Per the germline V gene, CDR1 is SQVTM and CDR2 is ANQGSEA. V lost 3 bases and J 1 base, leaving 9 bases between the germline ends.

The chain combines TRBV5-6 with TRBJ2-7, with 13 bases aligning to TRBD2. Trimming removed 3 bases from V and 0 bases from J; junction bases left unmatched: 3. The germline gives CDR1 SGHDT, CDR2 YYEEEE. The CDR3 length is 16 residues. The CDR3 reads CASSSRTSGGSYEQYF. CDR3 nucleotide sequence: TGTGCCAGCAGCTCTCGGACTAGCGGGGGCTCCTACGAGCAGTACTTC.

This clone came up a few times. J is TRBJ2-1 and V is TRBV10-1, with 8 positions matching TRBD2. The germline CDR1 and CDR2 sequences are WNHNN and SYGVQD (reference sequence). This CDR3 contains 16 residues. V shed 0 bases and J 4 bases; nucleotides not matched to a gene: 5. The CDR3 DNA follows: TGCGCCAGCAGTGAGTCGGGTAGCGGGGCTTACAATGAGCAGTTCTTC. Translation: CASSESGSGAYNEQFF.

This chain joins TRBV11-1 and TRBJ1-6; TRBD1 matches at 9 bases. Looked up from germline, CDR1 is SGHAT and CDR2 is FQDESV (reference sequence). The CDR3 loop spans 15 amino acids. Trimming removed 5 bases from V and 7 bases from J; junction bases left unmatched: 6. CDR3 in DNA: TGTGCCAGCAGCAGGGGACAGGGTCCAAATTCACCCCTCCACTTT. Translated: CASSRGQGPNSPLHF.

V and J are TRBV18 and TRBJ2-1; D call uncertain. The CDR3 has 13 amino acids. Between the trimmed V and J ends, which lost 3 bases and 2 bases, there was a span of 5 bases. The germline gives CDR1 KGHSH, CDR2 LQKENI. The CDR3 sequence: CASSPLPYNEQFF. The CDR3, as DNA: TGTGCCAGCTCACCCCTACCCTACAATGAGCAGTTCTTC. The full variable domain, rest sourced from reference TRBV18 and TRBJ2-1, is NAGVMQNPRHLVRRRGQEARLRCSPMKGHSHVYWYRQLPEEGLKFMVYLQKENIIDESGMPKERFSAEFPKEGPSILRIQQVVRGDSAAYFCASSPLPYNEQFFGPGTRLTVL.

This clone was counted between two and nine times. The V call is TRBV25-1, the J call TRBJ1-2, with D perhaps TRBD1 (6 bases). Germline loops: CDR1 MGHDK, CDR2 SYGVNS. Trimming left V 4 bases short and J 2 bases short, with 11 bases between. The CDR3 runs to 14 residues. In nucleotides, the CDR3 is TGTGCCAGCAGTGGACAGGCACGAAACTATGGCTACACCTTC. It translates to CASSGQARNYGYTF.

V usage is TRBV14 and J usage is TRBJ2-3; unclear D gene. The CDR3 extends over 16 amino acids. Germline CDR1 SGHDN, CDR2 FVKESK. Trimming left V 4 bases short and J 7 bases short, with 21 bases between. Here the CDR3 DNA reads TGTGCCAGCAGCCCTGAAGACAAGTCATACTCACATACGCAGTATTTT. Encoded protein: CASSPEDKSYSHTQYF.

The chain has TRBV5-1 and TRBJ2-3, with 10 bases matching TRBD2. V gave up 3 bases and J gave up 1 base; unmatched junction bases: 2. Per the germline V gene, CDR1 is SGHRS and CDR2 is YFSETQ. The CDR3 extends over 15 amino acids. CDR3: CASSSLAGGTDTQYF. The CDR3 nucleotides are TGCGCCAGCAGCTCGCTAGCGGGGGGCACAGATACGCAGTATTTT.

V gene TRBV7-3 combines with J gene TRBJ2-1; TRBD2 matches at 8 bases. There are 14 residues in the CDR3. The germline V gene encodes CDR1 SGHTA and CDR2 FQGTGA. The V gene end was trimmed by 6 bases and the J gene end by 8 bases; junction bases not matched to a gene: 9. CDR3 sequence reads: CASSNSGDRDEQFF. The CDR3 coding sequence is TGTGCCAGCAGTAATAGCGGGGATAGGGATGAGCAGTTCTTC.

This chain joins TRBV16 and TRBJ1-4, with 7 bases lining up with TRBD1. Germline CDR1 and CDR2: KGHSY and FQNENV. The CDR3 is 13 amino acids. V lost 7 bases, J lost 6 bases, and 5 bases stayed unmatched. The CDR3 here is CASTQQGDEKLFF. Here the CDR3 DNA reads TGTGCCAGCACCCAGCAGGGGGATGAAAAACTGTTTTTT.

The DNA of the CDR3 is TGTGCCAGCAGCTTAGGCGGGGGGGCCGAGACCCAGTACTTC. Encoded protein: CASSLGGGAETQYF. This rearrangement joins TRBV7-2 to TRBJ2-5; 9 bases align to TRBD2. Germline V gene data show CDR1 as SGHTA and CDR2 as FQGNSA. This CDR3 is built from 14 residues. Trimming took 1 base from V and 5 from J; bases not matched to a gene: 2.

The V gene is TRBV19, the J gene TRBJ2-3, with D perhaps TRBD2 (5 bases). CDR3 length: 13 amino acids. The ends were cut back, 1 base at V and 7 bases at J, with 9 bases in the middle. Germline V gene lookup returns CDR1 LNHDA and CDR2 SQIVND (reference sequence). The CDR3 nucleotides read TGTGCCAGTAGTATAGGAGGGTATTATACGCAGTATTTT. Translating gives CASSIGGYYTQYF.

The chain joins TRBV6-1 to TRBJ2-4, with 9 positions matching TRBD2. The CDR3 is made up of 17 amino acids. V was clipped by 2 bases and J by 8 bases; unmatched bases: 13. Germline values: CDR1 MNHNS, CDR2 SASEGT. The CDR3 DNA is TGTGCCAGCAGTGAAATGTGGCGGGGGGGCCAGCAAGACATTCAGTACTTC. Encoded protein: CASSEMWRGGQQDIQYF.

The chain is built from TRBV7-2 and TRBJ2-5; D is possibly TRBD1 (5 bases). With 1 base removed from V and 4 bases from J, the gap between germline ends came to 13 bases. Germline CDR1 and CDR2: SGHTA and FQGNSA. This CDR3 comprises 15 residues. CDR3 DNA: TGTGCCAGCAGCTTAGATCAGGGTTGGGGAGAGACCCAGTACTTC. Translation gives CASSLDQGWGETQYF.

The chain recombines TRBV2 with TRBJ2-3, with D possibly TRBD1 on 6 matching bases. V lost 6 bases and J 1 base, leaving 17 bases between the germline ends. Germline V lookup: CDR1 SNHLY, CDR2 FYNNEI. The CDR3 sequence is 16 residues long. CDR3 protein: CASSDHRDRGTDTQYF. In DNA, the CDR3 is TGTGCCAGCAGCGACCACAGGGATAGGGGCACAGATACGCAGTATTTT.

J is TRBJ2-7 and V is TRBV11-2, with D hard to call. The V end lost 2 bases, the J end lost 0 bases, and 5 bases lay between the germline ends. The CDR3 consists of 13 residues. The germline V gene encodes CDR1 SGHAT and CDR2 FQNNGV. The CDR3 nucleotides read TGTGCCAGCAGCTTAACGGTCTCCTACGAGCAGTACTTC. This gives the protein CASSLTVSYEQYF.

The chain has TRBV28 and TRBJ1-6; the D is unclear. V was shortened by 5 bases and J by 5 bases, with 4 bases between the two germline ends. CDR3 length: 12 amino acids. Germline V lookup: CDR1 MDHEN, CDR2 SYDVKM. The DNA of the CDR3 is TGTGCCAGCAGTGTAAATAATTCACCCCTCCACTTT. It translates to CASSVNNSPLHF.

The chain joins TRBV5-1 to TRBJ2-7, with 7 positions matching TRBD2. This CDR3 is built from 16 residues. From germline, CDR1 is SGHRS and CDR2 YFSETQ. J was trimmed by 2 bases and V by 5 bases; bases with no gene match: 13. CDR3 bases: TGCGCCAGCAGTCATCCTTCGTCGGCGGGGGCCTACGAGCAGTACTTC. Its protein product is CASSHPSSAGAYEQYF.

The V gene is TRBV7-9, the J gene TRBJ2-1; TRBD1 agrees at 9 bases. CDR3 length: 13 residues. V lost 5 bases to trimming and J lost 5 bases; unmatched junction nucleotides: 1. Germline values: CDR1 SEHNR, CDR2 FQNEAQ (reference sequence). In nucleotides, the CDR3 is TGTGCCAGCAGCCGGGACAGGGACAATGAGCAGTTCTTC. It translates to CASSRDRDNEQFF.